The 14 T cell receptor beta chains below all came from one sample that was sequenced in a study of T cells expressing NK-cell markers. TCRdb processed the 5' RACE reads again and assigns one entry to each CDR3 protein, with no DNA. The table for this sample gives 300,000 to 500,000 distinct CDR3 sequences. The material sequenced was blood T cells: a sorted CD56 or NKG2C T cell subset, CD4+ or CD8+ T cells, or bulk PBMC T cells (not recorded which). Receptors were obtained from a woman between 50 and 59 years old in good health.

The chain carries TRBV27 and TRBJ1-6; TCRdb calls TRBD1, which cannot be checked without DNA. The CDR3 extends over 16 amino acids. Germline-derived CDR1 and CDR2 are MNHEY and SMNVEV (reference sequence). This CDR3 reads CASSLYKGSRNSPLHF.

The rearrangement joins TRBV12-3 or TRBV12-4 to TRBJ1-1; absent DNA, TCRdb's TRBD1 call cannot be checked. This CDR3 has 15 amino acids. The CDR3 sequence: CASSLAGELNTEAFF.

The rearrangement joins TRBV20-1 to TRBJ2-1; the TCRdb D gene call, TRBD1, has no DNA to confirm it. The CDR3 has 16 amino acids. The germline CDR1 and CDR2 sequences are DFQATT and SNEGSKA (reference sequence). CDR3 loop: CSARDPWRAEGDEQFF.

The V call is TRBV2, the J call TRBJ1-5; TCRdb designates TRBD1, a call that cannot be tested without DNA. CDR3 length: 14 amino acids. Germline V lookup: CDR1 SNHLY, CDR2 FYNNEI. CDR3 region: CASSRQSPNQPQHF. The whole variable domain, remainder taken from reference TRBV2 and TRBJ1-5, is EPEVTQTPSHQVTQMGQEVILRCVPISNHLYFYWYRQILGQKVEFLVSFYNNEISEKSEIFDDQFSVERPDGSNFTLKIRSTKLEDSAMYFCASSRQSPNQPQHFGDGTRLSIL.

The CDR3 spells CASSLTSGRRHEQFF. The rearrangement links TRBV7-3 to TRBJ2-1; TCRdb reports TRBD2, a call that lacks DNA to check it against. The CDR3 is made up of 15 amino acids. Germline values: CDR1 SGHTA, CDR2 FQGTGA.

The V gene is TRBV7-2, the J gene TRBJ1-5; without DNA, the TCRdb call of TRBD1 cannot be checked. Germline V lookup: CDR1 SGHTA, CDR2 FQGNSA. The CDR3 runs to 14 residues. The CDR3 spells CASSPGPTYQPQHF.

CDR3 sequence: CASSLGRPSTDTQYF. V and J are TRBV10-2 and TRBJ2-3. The CDR3 is made up of 15 amino acids. Germline assignment: CDR1 WSHSY and CDR2 SAAADI.

The chain recombines TRBV15 with TRBJ2-3; TCRdb's D call of TRBD2 is untestable without DNA. CDR1 and CDR2 from the germline V gene are LNHNV and YYDKDF (reference sequence). The CDR3 totals 14 residues. This chain's CDR3 is CATEGTSSRDTQYF.

The V gene is TRBV7-2, the J gene TRBJ2-7; lacking DNA, the TRBD1 call made by TCRdb goes unchecked. The CDR3 covers 17 residues. The V gene's germline CDR1 is SGHTA and CDR2 FQGNSA. This CDR3 reads CASSLARTGSSGYEQYF.

This sequence joins TRBV30 and TRBJ1-2; TCRdb designates TRBD1, a call that cannot be tested without DNA. The CDR3 covers 13 residues. The germline gives CDR1 GTSNPN, CDR2 SVGIG (reference sequence). CDR3 sequence reads: CASLLRGRKGYTF.

The chain has TRBV10-3 and TRBJ1-1; TCRdb selects TRBD1, and the lack of DNA leaves this call unchecked. Germline V lookup: CDR1 ENHRY, CDR2 SYGVKD. CDR3 length: 15 amino acids. CDR3 loop: CAISEDRAMNTEAFF.

The chain employs TRBV27 and TRBJ2-1; TCRdb reports TRBD1, a call that lacks DNA to check it against. The CDR3 contains 14 residues. CDR1 is MNHEY, CDR2 SMNVEV, per germline (reference sequence). CDR3 residues: CASSPSTDYNEQFF.

The chain carries TRBV29-1 and TRBJ1-2. Germline V gives CDR1 SQVTM, CDR2 ANQGSEA. The CDR3 length is 14 residues. This chain's CDR3 is CSVTEATTNYGYTF.

The chain employs TRBV5-1 and TRBJ2-7; TCRdb designates TRBD2, a call that cannot be tested without DNA. CDR3 length: 18 amino acids. Germline assignment: CDR1 SGHRS and CDR2 YFSETQ. CDR3 sequence: CASSLPGTSGNTIYEQYF. Complete variable domain (other parts from reference TRBV5-1 and TRBJ2-7): KAGVTQTPRYLIKTRGQQVTLSCSPISGHRSVSWYQQTPGQGLQFLFEYFSETQRNKGNFPGRFSGRQFSNSRSEMNVSTLELGDSALYLCASSLPGTSGNTIYEQYFGPGTRLTVT.